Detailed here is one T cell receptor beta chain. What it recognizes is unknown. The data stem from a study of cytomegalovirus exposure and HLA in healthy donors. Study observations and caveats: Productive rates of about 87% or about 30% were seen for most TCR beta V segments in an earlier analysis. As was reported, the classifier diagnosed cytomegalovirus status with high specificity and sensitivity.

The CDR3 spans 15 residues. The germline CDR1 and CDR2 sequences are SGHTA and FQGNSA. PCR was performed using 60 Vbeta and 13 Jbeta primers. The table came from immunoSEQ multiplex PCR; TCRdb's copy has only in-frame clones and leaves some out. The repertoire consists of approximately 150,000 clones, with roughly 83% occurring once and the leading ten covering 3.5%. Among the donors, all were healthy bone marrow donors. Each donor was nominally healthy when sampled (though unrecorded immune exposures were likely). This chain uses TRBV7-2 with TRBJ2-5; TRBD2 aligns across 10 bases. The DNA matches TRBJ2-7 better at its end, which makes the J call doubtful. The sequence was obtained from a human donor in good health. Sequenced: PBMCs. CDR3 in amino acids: CASSPRTSGDYEQYF. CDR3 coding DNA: TGTGCCAGCAGCCCCCGGACTAGCGGAGACTACGAGCAGTACTTC.